Listed below are T cell receptor beta chains from one sample, sequenced in a study of spatial heterogeneity in lung cancer. MiXCR was run by TCRdb on the 5' RACE reads, yielding one entry per CDR3 protein. This sample yields almost 75,000 distinct CDR3 sequences, of which 13% are seen a single time; roughly 6.9% belongs to the top ten. This sample comprised PBMCs, obtained at surgery. The source of these receptors is a male donor with early-stage non-small cell lung cancer. Both conserved end residues are part of each CDR3. The D gene is left open where the match is weak. Clone size is given for some rows only: seen once, a few or many times, or a class if the clone is expanded.

CDR3 protein	CDR3 DNA	clone size	V gene	D gene	J gene
CSARDPSVLAENNEQFF	TGCAGTGCTAGAGACCCCTCCGTACTAGCGGAGAACAATGAGCAGTTCTTC	many	TRBV20-1	TRBD2	TRBJ2-1
CASSLALGVSYEKLFF	TGTGCCAGCAGCTTAGCGCTCGGAGTCTCCTATGAAAAACTGTTTTTT	NA	TRBV7-9	NA	TRBJ1-4
CASSLVGRAANPSYEQYF	TGCGCCAGCAGCTTGGTCGGGAGAGCCGCTAATCCGTCCTACGAGCAGTACTTC	NA	TRBV5-1	NA	TRBJ2-7
CASTPRGPAIASSYEQYF	TGTGCCAGCACTCCTAGGGGCCCAGCGATTGCAAGCTCCTACGAGCAGTACTTC	NA	TRBV12-3/TRBV12-4	NA	TRBJ2-7
CASSLHGEKLFF	TGTGCCAGCAGCCTCCACGGTGAAAAACTGTTTTTT	few	TRBV3-1	NA	TRBJ1-4
CASSLRGHSYEQYF	TGTGCCAGTAGTCTACGAGGACACTCCTACGAGCAGTACTTC	few	TRBV19	NA	TRBJ2-7
CSVVKRPNSYNEQFF	TGCAGCGTTGTGAAGCGGCCCAACTCCTACAATGAGCAGTTCTTC	NA	TRBV29-1	NA	TRBJ2-1
CASSFPDRGYEQYF	TGTGCCAGCAGTTTCCCGGACCGCGGCTACGAGCAGTACTTC	medium-sized	TRBV7-9	NA	TRBJ2-7
CATSGPVRGNTIYF	TGTGCCACCAGCGGACCTGTGAGAGGAAACACCATATATTTT	NA	TRBV15	NA	TRBJ1-3
CASSLAMGSSYEQYF	TGCGCCAGCAGCTTGGCGATGGGGAGCTCCTACGAGCAGTACTTC	many	TRBV5-1	NA	TRBJ2-7